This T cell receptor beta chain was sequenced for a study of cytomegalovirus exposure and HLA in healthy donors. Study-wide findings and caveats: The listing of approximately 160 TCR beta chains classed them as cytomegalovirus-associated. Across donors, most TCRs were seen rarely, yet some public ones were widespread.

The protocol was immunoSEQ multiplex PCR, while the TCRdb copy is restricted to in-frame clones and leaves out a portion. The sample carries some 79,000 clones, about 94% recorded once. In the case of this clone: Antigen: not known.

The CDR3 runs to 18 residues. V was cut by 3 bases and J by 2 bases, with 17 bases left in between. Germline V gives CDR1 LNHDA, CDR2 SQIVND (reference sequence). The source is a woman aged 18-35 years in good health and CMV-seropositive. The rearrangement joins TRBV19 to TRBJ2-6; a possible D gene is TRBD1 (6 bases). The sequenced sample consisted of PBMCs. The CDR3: CASSIWDISRTGANVLTF. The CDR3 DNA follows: TGTGCCAGTAGTATCTGGGACATCTCCCGCACTGGGGCCAACGTCCTGACTTTC.